This TCR beta chain comes out of a study of T cell responses to AZD1222 COVID-19 vaccine (dated by TCRdb to about 2021). Study-wide context: AZD1222 recipients whose second dose came at about 4 weeks and those whose second dose came at about 12 weeks were combined into one group, since spike-specific TCR depth and breadth did not differ between the two schedules. A total of about 230 trial participants underwent TCR sequencing, of whom 200 to 220 received two doses of AZD1222 and around 25 received two doses of the MenACWY control vaccine. Enrollment into the trials was organized by age into subgroups of 18-55, 56-69 and 70-plus years, and those subgroups contained roughly 160, 29 and 62 TCR-sequenced participants, respectively. What the authors observed across the whole study: Because no samples from the day 14 peak response were available, repertoires could be characterized only after the peak T cell response. Reportedly, almost half of the unique spike-specific TCRs recognized epitopes lying outside the regions that are mutated in the B.1.351 and B.1.1.7 variants. Participants were mostly white British and included more females than males, and it was suggested by the authors that clonal diversity may have been underestimated. In the small 56-69-year group, the increase in depth fell short of significance, most likely because of low power. After two AZD1222 doses, both the breadth and the depth of spike-specific TCRs were significantly higher than at day 0 and than in MenACWY recipients. CD4 TCRs associated with the vaccine covered the entire spike protein, and the dominant responses were in regions 160-218 and 743-854. Conclusions about previously exposed vaccinees were limited because only six AZD1222 recipients were SARS-CoV-2 seropositive at baseline.

This sample's time point label indicates: baseline before first vaccination. Vaccinee samples came from UK trials COV001 and COV002, including a single-blind randomized controlled phase 2/3 trial of AZD1222 (ChAdOx1 nCoV-19) in healthy adults. For TCRbeta chain sequencing, PBMC samples from trial participants were taken at day 0 and at day 28 after the second dose. The CDR3 goes from the cysteine to the phenylalanine over 15 residues. The entry retains the CDR3 DNA only, 45 bases that are in frame from base 1. V and J are truncated by 0 bases and 3 bases respectively, leaving an intervening sequence of 10 bases. Reading the germline V gene gives CDR1 SGHTS and CDR2 YDEGEE. The CDR3 regions of human TCRbeta chains were analyzed by immunosequencing. In the original analysis: Repertoire TCRs were checked for matches against a reference library of SARS-CoV-2-specific TCRs that had been generated using the MIRA antigen-specificity platform. Breadth meant the fraction of unique TCRs that were SARS-CoV-2-associated, whereas depth meant the fraction of total T cells that were SARS-CoV-2-associated. Using the MIRA data, each spike-specific TCR was mapped to the spike region that the TCR reacts to and placed in a CD4 or CD8 class. Log10-transformed breadth and depth values were compared by one-way ANOVA with Sidak's multiple comparisons tests. TCRdb stores this immuneACCESS table with in-frame sequences only. Part of the clones is absent; in the studies checked, under half of the shortfall reflects unresolved V genes, and no reason is known for the rest. The D gene and trimming were derived from the DNA, and the V and J assignments and clone size from that table. Across this sample there are approximately 150,000 clones, with roughly nine tenths seen only once. The top ten constitute about 5% of the sample.

On this clone itself: Its antigen is still unknown. The input lacks base qualities; no much larger clone sits a single base away.

The sequence was obtained from an adult in good health. Sequences were derived from peripheral blood, sampled on day 0 of AZD1222 vaccination. The rearrangement combines TRBV5-8 with TRBJ2-4; confidence is insufficient to name the D gene. The CDR3 reads as follows: CASSLGRPDKNIQYF. The base sequence is TGTGCCAGCAGCTTGGGACGTCCTGACAAAAACATTCAGTACTTC.